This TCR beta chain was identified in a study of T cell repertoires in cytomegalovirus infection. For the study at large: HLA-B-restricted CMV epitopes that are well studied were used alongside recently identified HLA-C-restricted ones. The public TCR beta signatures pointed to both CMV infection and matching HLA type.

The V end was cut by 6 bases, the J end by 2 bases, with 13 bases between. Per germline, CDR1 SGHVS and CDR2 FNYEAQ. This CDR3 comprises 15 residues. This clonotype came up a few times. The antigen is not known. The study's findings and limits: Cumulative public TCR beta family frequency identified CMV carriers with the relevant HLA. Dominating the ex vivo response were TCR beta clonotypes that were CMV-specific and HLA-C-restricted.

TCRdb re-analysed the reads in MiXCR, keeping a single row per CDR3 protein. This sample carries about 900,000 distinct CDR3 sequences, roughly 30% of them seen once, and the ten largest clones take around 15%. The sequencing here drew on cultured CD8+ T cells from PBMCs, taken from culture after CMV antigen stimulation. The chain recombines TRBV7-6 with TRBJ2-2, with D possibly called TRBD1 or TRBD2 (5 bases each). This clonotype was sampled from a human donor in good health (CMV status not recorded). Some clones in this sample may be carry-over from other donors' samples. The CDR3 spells CASRGPGGNTGELFF. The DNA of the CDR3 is TGTGCCAGCAGGGGGCCAGGAGGTAACACCGGGGAGCTGTTTTTT.